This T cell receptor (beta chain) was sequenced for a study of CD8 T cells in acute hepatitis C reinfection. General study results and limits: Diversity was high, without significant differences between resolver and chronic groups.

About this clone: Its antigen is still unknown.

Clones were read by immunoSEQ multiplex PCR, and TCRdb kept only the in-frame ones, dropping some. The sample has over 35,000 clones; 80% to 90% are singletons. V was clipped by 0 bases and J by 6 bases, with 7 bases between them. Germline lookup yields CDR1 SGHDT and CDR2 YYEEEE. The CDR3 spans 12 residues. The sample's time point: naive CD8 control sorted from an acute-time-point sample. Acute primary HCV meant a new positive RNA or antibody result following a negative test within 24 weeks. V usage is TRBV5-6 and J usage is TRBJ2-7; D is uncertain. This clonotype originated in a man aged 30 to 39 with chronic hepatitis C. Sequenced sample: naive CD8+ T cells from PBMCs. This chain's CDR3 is CASSLDLSEQYF. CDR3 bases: TGTGCCAGCAGCTTGGATCTTAGCGAGCAGTACTTC.